This T cell receptor (beta chain) comes out of a study of cytomegalovirus exposure and HLA in healthy donors. General study results and limits: Among CMV-associated TCR beta chains, most appeared HLA-restricted in a later analysis. Clonal expansion, a later analysis showed, was greater in HLA-associated TCR beta chains than in equally common others.

The donors were healthy bone marrow donors. In regard to this clone: As yet, its antigen is unknown.

In germline, CDR1 is SQVTM, CDR2 ANQGSEA. The CDR3 covers 14 residues. Trimming stripped 4 bases from V and 0 bases from J, with 12 bases between. PCR primers comprised 60 Vbeta and 13 Jbeta primers. Source study methods: There were about 86 million unique TCR beta chains by a later count, and approximately 10 million of them were shared. TCRdb keeps only in-frame clones here, not all; method: immunoSEQ multiplex PCR. For V, J and clone size, that table is used; D and trimming come from the DNA. Among around 140,000 clones listed, around 9% were seen once. The chain has TRBV29-1 and TRBJ1-2, with D possibly TRBD1 on 6 matching bases. The clonotype was recovered from a woman in her thirties or forties in good health and CMV-seropositive. The specimen was PBMCs. The CDR3 here is CSVVGTPTNYGYTF. CDR3 DNA: TGCAGCGTTGTAGGGACACCTACTAACTATGGCTACACCTTC.